This T cell receptor (beta chain) came from a study of T cells in Graves' hyperthyroidism and ophthalmopathy. Study-wide background: Peripheral blood was secured at the point of initial diagnosis, before any treatment. The study's findings and limits: Ophthalmopathy and stable hyperthyroidism were separated by a 13 V-J model.

Template material for amplifying TCR beta CDR3 regions consisted of RNA transcripts. TCR CDR3 underwent first-round RT-PCR with the HTBI primer set. TCRdb fed the multiplex PCR reads into MiXCR, producing one record per CDR3 protein. The sample records hundreds of thousands of distinct CDR3 sequences, about 14% being singletons. The V segment lost 5 bases and the J segment 7 bases; nucleotides outside the gene matches: 14. This CDR3 has 16 amino acids. CDR1 PRHDT and CDR2 FYEKMQ come from the germline V gene (reference sequence). For ophthalmopathy patients, the Clinical Activity Score was at least 3 and the NOSPECS grade at least 4; duration was under 3 months. In regard to this clonotype: Antigen: not known.

The specimen was blood. The chain carries TRBV13 and TRBJ2-1; 7 bases are shared with TRBD2. The clonotype originates from a woman aged 45-60 years with Graves' ophthalmopathy. In nucleotides, the CDR3 is TGTGCCAGCAGCCGAGACGGGGGAGGGCCGAGGAATGAGCAGTTCTTC. Translating gives CASSRDGGGPRNEQFF.